Presented here are 3 T cell receptor beta chains from one specimen sequenced in a study of T cells in Graves' hyperthyroidism and ophthalmopathy. Researchers took RNA transcripts and amplified the TCR beta CDR3 regions from them. The primer set for the first-round RT-PCR of the TCR CDR3 was HTBI. One entry per CDR3 protein, called by TCRdb with MiXCR from the multiplex PCR reads. The sample consists of around 33,000 distinct CDR3 sequences, around 48% of them appearing once. Specimen: blood. These receptors were taken from a woman between 50 and 59 years old with Graves' hyperthyroidism that later progressed to Graves' ophthalmopathy.

The chain joins TRBV7-8 to TRBJ1-2; D call uncertain. The CDR3 is 12 residues long. CDR1 is SGHVS, CDR2 FQNEAQ, per germline. Trimming shortened V by 3 bases and J by 6 bases, and 8 bases separated the two germline ends. This CDR3 is CASSLGFHGYTF. CDR3 nucleotide sequence: TGTGCCAGCAGCTTGGGCTTCCATGGCTACACCTTC.

Notes on this clonotype: No conserved phenylalanine or tryptophan is present at the end of the CDR3, so a read error is the likely explanation. The V call is TRBV30, the J call TRBJ1-5, with a tentative D call TRBD1 (5 bases). V lost 5 bases to trimming and J lost 0 bases, with 11 bases between them. This CDR3 comprises 14 residues. Germline V lookup: CDR1 GTSNPN, CDR2 SVGIG (reference sequence). The CDR3 loop reads CAWDKTGSNQPQHS. The CDR3 nucleotides read TGTGCCTGGGATAAAACAGGTAGCAATCAGCCCCAGCATTCT.

The chain employs TRBV29-1 and TRBJ2-7, with 10 bases that match TRBD1. CDR3 length equals 13 residues. Trimming removed 4 bases from V and 5 bases from J; junction bases left unmatched: 5. Germline loops: CDR1 SQVTM, CDR2 ANQGSEA. The CDR3 nucleotides are TGCAGCGTTGTTGGGACAGGGGCCCACGAGCAGTACTTC. Residues: CSVVGTGAHEQYF.